This T cell receptor beta chain originates from a study of blood T cell repertoires in COVID-19. Study overall: COVID-19 samples collected from the United States, Italy and Spain covered acute and convalescent phases.

The CDR3 length is 17 residues. CDR1 and CDR2 (germline): SGDLS, YYNGEE. V shed 3 bases and J shed 2 bases, with 20 bases lying between them. Patients of the Seattle cohort, enrolled during active infection, were followed longitudinally. Study processing details: Estimation of nucleated cell counts relied on the amplification of reference gene primers. Some clones are missing from TCRdb's copy, which holds only in-frame ones; the method was immunoSEQ multiplex PCR. That table furnishes V, J and clone size, whereas the DNA furnished D and trimming. The sample yields 150,000 to 200,000 clones, approximately 87% seen once.

Input material: peripheral blood. The V call is TRBV9, the J call TRBJ2-5, with D maybe TRBD1 (6 bases). The origin of this receptor is a person in their 70s with COVID-19, enrolled during active disease. CDR3 sequence (DNA): TGTGCCAGCAGCGCAACCGGATCATGGACAGCACAAGAGACCCAGTACTTC. This gives the protein CASSATGSWTAQETQYF.